Reported below is one T cell receptor (beta chain). TCRdb's copy holds only in-frame clones and misses some; the assay was immunoSEQ multiplex PCR. The sample contains 100,000 to 150,000 clones, approximately 95% of which appear only once. The entry originates in a study of control samples from healthy donors and cancer patients. V shed 5 bases, J shed 1 base, and the junction held 11 bases outside the gene matches. Germline V gene lookup returns CDR1 SGHTA and CDR2 FQGNSA. The CDR3 runs to 17 residues. This sequence joins TRBV7-2 and TRBJ2-5; 9 bases are shared with TRBD1. Sequencing was done on a sample of blood. The receptor comes from a man between 25 and 39 years old in good health. The CDR3 reads CASSPKASTGGQETQYF. CDR3 DNA: TGTGCCAGCAGCCCTAAAGCTTCGACAGGGGGCCAAGAGACCCAGTACTTC.